The entry that follows covers one TCR beta chain sequence. What it recognizes is unknown. These data are taken from a study of cytotoxic CD8 clonotypes in ibrutinib-treated CLL. On the study more broadly: Sequencing produced an average of about 260,000 productive templates and under 100,000 productive rearrangements per sample. Notes on the study in general: Clonality increased at ibrutinib response, then returned toward baseline at progression.

The assay was immunoSEQ multiplex PCR, and TCRdb's table has in-frame clones only and misses some. The table records approximately 190,000 clones, roughly 77% of them present only once. This receptor was identified in a human donor with chronic lymphocytic leukemia. The specimen comprised PBMCs, sampled after 12 months of ibrutinib treatment.

The CDR3 nucleotides read TGTGCCAGCAGCCAGCCCCAGGACAGGGGGCCGCCTGGGCCCCTCCACTTT. Translation gives CASSQPQDRGPPGPLHF. This chain connects TRBV7-9 to TRBJ1-6, with TRBD1 matching 11 bases. The CDR3 runs 17 residues. V lost 5 bases, J lost 13 bases, and 16 bases stayed unmatched. Germline V CDR1 and CDR2: SEHNR, FQNEAQ (reference sequence).